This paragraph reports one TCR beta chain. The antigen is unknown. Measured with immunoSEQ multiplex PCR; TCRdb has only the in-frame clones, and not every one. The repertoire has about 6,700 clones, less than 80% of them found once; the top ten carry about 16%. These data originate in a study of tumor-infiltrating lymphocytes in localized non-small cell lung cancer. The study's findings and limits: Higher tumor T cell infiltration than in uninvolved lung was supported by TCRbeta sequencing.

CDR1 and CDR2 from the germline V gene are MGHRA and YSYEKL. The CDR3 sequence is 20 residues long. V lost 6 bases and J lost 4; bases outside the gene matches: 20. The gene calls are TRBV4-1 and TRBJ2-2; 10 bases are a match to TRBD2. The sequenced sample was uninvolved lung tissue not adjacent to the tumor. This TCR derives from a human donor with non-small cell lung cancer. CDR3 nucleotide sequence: TGCGCCAGCAGTGCGAGGCTAGCGGGGGCCGCCGGGGAGGGCACCGGGGAGCTGTTTTTT. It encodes CASSARLAGAAGEGTGELFF.